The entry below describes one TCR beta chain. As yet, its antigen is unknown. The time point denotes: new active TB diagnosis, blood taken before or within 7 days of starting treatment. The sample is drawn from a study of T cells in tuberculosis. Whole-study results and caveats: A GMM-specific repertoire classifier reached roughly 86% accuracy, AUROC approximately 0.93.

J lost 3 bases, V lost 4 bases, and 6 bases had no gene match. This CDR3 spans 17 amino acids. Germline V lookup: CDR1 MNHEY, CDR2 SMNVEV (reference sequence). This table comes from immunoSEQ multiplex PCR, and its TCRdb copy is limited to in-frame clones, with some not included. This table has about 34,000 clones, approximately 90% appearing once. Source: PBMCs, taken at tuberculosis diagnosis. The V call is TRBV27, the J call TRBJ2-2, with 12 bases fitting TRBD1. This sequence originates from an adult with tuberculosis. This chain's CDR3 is CASSSGTGGGYTGELFF. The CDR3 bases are TGTGCCAGCAGTTCCGGGACAGGGGGCGGGTACACCGGGGAGCTGTTTTTT.